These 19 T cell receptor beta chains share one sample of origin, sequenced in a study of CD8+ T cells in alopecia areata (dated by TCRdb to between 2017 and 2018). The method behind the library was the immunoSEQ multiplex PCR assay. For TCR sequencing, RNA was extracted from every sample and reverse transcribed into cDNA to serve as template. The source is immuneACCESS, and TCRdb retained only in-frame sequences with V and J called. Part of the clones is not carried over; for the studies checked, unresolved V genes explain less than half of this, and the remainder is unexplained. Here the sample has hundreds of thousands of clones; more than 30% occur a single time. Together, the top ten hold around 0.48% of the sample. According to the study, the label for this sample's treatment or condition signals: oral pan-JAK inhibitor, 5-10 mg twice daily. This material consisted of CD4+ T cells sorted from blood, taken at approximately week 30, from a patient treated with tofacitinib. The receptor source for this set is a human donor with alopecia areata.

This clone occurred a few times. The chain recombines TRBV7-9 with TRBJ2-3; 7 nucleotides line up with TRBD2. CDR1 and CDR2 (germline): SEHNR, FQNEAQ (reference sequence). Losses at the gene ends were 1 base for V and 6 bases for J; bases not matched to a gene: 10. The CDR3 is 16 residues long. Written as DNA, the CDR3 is TGTGCCAGCAGCTTAGGGCTAGCGGCGCGGGCCGATACGCAGTATTTT. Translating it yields CASSLGLAARADTQYF. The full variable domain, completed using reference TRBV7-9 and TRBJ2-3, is DTGVSQNPRHKITKRGQNVTFRCDPISEHNRLYWYRQTLGQGPEFLTYFQNEAQLEKSRLLSDRFSAERPKGSFSTLEIQRTEQGDSAMYLCASSLGLAARADTQYFGPGTRLTVL.

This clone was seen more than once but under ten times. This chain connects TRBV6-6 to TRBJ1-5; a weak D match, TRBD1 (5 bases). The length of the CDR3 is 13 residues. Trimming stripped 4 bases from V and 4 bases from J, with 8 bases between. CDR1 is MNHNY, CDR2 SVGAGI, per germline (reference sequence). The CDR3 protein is CASSWGDNQPQHF. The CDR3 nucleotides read TGTGCCAGCAGTTGGGGGGATAATCAGCCCCAGCATTTT.

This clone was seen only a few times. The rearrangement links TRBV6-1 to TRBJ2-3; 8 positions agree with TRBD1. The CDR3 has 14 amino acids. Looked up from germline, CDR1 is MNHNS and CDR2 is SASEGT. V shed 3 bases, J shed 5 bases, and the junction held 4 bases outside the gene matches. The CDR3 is CASSERQGRDTQYF. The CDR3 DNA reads TGTGCCAGCAGTGAGAGACAGGGGCGAGATACGCAGTATTTT.

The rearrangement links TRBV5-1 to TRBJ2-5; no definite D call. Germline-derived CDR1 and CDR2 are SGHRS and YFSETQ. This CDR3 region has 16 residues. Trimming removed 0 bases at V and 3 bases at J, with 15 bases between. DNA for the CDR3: TGCGCCAGCAGCTTGGGGGAAAGGCGCGATAAAGAGACCCAGTACTTC. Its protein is CASSLGERRDKETQYF. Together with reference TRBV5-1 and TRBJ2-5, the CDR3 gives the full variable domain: KAGVTQTPRYLIKTRGQQVTLSCSPISGHRSVSWYQQTPGQGLQFLFEYFSETQRNKGNFPGRFSGRQFSNSRSEMNVSTLELGDSALYLCASSLGERRDKETQYFGPGTRLLVL.

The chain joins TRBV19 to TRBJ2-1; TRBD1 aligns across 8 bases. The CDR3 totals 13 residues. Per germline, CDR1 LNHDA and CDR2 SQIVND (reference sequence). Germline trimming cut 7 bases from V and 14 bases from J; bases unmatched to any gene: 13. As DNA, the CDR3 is TGTGCCAGTAAGGGGGACAGGTTTAAGGAAGAGTTCTTC. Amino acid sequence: CASKGDRFKEEFF.

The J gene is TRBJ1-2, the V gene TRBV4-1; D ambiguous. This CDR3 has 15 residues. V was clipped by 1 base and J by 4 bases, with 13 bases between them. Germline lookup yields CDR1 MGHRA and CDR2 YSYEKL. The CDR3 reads CASSQGQASGYGYTF. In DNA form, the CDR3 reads TGCGCCAGCAGCCAAGGGCAGGCCTCGGGCTATGGCTACACCTTC.

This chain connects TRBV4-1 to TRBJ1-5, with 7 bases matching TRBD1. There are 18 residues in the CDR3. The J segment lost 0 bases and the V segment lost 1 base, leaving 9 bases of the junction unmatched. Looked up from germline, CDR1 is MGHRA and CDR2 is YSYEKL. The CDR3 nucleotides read TGCGCCAGCAGCCAAGCGGACTTGACAGGGAATAGCAATCAGCCCCAGCATTTT. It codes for CASSQADLTGNSNQPQHF.

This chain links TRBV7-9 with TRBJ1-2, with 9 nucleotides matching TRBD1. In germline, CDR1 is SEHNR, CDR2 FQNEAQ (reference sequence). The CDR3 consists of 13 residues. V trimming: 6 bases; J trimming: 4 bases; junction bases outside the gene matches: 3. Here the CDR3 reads CASRPTGGYGYTF. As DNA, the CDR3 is TGTGCCAGCAGGCCGACAGGGGGCTATGGCTACACCTTC.

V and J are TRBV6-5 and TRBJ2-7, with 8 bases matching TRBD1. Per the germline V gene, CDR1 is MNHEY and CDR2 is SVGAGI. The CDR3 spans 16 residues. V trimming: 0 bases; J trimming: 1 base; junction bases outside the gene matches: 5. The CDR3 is CASSYSFTGGSYEQYF. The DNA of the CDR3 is TGTGCCAGCAGTTACTCGTTTACAGGGGGTTCCTACGAGCAGTACTTC.

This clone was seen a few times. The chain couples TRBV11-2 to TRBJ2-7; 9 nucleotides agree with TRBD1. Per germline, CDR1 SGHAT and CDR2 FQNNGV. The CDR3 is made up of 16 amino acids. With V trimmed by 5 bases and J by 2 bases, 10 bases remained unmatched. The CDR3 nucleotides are TGTGCCAGCAGCCCGATAAACAGGGGGCGCCCCTACGAGCAGTACTTC. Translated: CASSPINRGRPYEQYF.

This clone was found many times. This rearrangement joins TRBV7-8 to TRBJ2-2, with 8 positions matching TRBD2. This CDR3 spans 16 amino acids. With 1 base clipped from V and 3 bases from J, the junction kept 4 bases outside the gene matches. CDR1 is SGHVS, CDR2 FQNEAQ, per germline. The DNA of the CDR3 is TGTGCCAGCAGCTTAGGAGCGGGGGCTTACACCGGGGAGCTGTTTTTT. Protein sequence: CASSLGAGAYTGELFF. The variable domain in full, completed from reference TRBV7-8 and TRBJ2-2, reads GAGVSQSPRYKVAKRGQDVALRCDPISGHVSLFWYQQALGQGPEFLTYFQNEAQLDKSGLPSDRFFAERPEGSVSTLKIQRTQQEDSAVYLCASSLGAGAYTGELFFGEGSRLTVL.

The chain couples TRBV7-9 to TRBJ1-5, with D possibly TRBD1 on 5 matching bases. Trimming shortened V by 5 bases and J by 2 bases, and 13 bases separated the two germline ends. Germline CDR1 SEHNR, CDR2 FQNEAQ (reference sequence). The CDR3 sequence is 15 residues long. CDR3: CASSIQGLGNQPQHF. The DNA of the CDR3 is TGTGCCAGCAGCATCCAGGGTCTAGGCAATCAGCCCCAGCATTTT. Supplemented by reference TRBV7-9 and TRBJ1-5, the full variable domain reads DTGVSQNPRHKITKRGQNVTFRCDPISEHNRLYWYRQTLGQGPEFLTYFQNEAQLEKSRLLSDRFSAERPKGSFSTLEIQRTEQGDSAMYLCASSIQGLGNQPQHFGDGTRLSIL.

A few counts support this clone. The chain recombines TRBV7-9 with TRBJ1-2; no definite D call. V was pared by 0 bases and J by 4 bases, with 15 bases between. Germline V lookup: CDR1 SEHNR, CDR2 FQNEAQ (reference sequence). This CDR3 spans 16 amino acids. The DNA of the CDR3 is TGTGCCAGCAGCTTAGCGGGTACTACAGAGATCTATGGCTACACCTTC. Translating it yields CASSLAGTTEIYGYTF.

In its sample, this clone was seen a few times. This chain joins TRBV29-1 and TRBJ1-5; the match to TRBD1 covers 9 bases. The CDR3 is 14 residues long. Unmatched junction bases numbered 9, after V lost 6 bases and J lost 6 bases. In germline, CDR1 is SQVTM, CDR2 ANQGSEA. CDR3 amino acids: CSVRGTGQGQPQHF. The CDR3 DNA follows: TGCAGCGTCCGCGGGACAGGGCAAGGTCAGCCCCAGCATTTT. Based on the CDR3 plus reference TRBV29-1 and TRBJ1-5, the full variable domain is SAVISQKPSRDICQRGTSLTIQCQVDSQVTMMFWYRQQPGQSLTLIATANQGSEATYESGFVIDKFPISRPNLTFSTLTVSNMSPEDSSIYLCSVRGTGQGQPQHFGDGTRLSIL.

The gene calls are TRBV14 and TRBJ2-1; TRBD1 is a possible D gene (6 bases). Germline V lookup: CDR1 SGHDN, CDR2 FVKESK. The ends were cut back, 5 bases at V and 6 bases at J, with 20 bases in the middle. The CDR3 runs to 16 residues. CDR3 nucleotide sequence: TGTGCCAGCAGCGGAAAACAGGGTTTAATCGGCAATGAGCAGTTCTTC. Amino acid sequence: CASSGKQGLIGNEQFF.

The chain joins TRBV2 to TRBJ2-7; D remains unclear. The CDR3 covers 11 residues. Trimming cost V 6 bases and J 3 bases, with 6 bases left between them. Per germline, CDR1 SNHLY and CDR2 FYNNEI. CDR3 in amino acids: CASRRNYEQYF. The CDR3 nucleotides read TGTGCCAGCAGACGGAACTACGAGCAGTACTTC. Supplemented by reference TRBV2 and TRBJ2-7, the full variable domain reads EPEVTQTPSHQVTQMGQEVILRCVPISNHLYFYWYRQILGQKVEFLVSFYNNEISEKSEIFDDQFSVERPDGSNFTLKIRSTKLEDSAMYFCASRRNYEQYFGPGTRLTVT.

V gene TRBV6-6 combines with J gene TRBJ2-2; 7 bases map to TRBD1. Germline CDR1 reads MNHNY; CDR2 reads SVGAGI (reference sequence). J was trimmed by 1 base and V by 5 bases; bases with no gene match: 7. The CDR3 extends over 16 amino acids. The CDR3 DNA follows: TGTGCCAGCAGTACACCGACAGGGATGAACACCGGGGAGCTGTTTTTT. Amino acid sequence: CASSTPTGMNTGELFF.

The CDR3 bases are TGTGCCAGCAGCGTATGGTCATCTCAAGAGACCCAGTACTTC. Translated, it gives CASSVWSSQETQYF. The chain couples TRBV9 to TRBJ2-5; D unresolved. The CDR3 extends over 14 amino acids. V was pared by 1 base and J by 2 bases, with 9 bases between. CDR1 is SGDLS, CDR2 YYNGEE, per germline. Together with reference TRBV9 and TRBJ2-5, the CDR3 gives the full variable domain: DSGVTQTPKHLITATGQRVTLRCSPRSGDLSVYWYQQSLDQGLQFLIQYYNGEERAKGNILERFSAQQFPDLHSELNLSSLELGDSALYFCASSVWSSQETQYFGPGTRLLVL.

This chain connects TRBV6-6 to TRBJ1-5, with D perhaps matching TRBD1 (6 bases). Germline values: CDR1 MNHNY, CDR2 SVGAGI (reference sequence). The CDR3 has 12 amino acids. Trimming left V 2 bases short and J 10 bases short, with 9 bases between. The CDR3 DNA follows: TGTGCCAGCAGTTACAGGGGGGAACCCCAGCATTTT. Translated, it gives CASSYRGEPQHF.